This T cell receptor beta chain was recovered during a study of shared clonotypes between healthy human individuals. Germline V gene lookup returns CDR1 LGHNA and CDR2 YNFKEQ. The V and J ends lost 0 bases and 7 bases respectively, with 12 bases between them. CDR3 length equals 15 residues. The assay was immunoSEQ multiplex PCR, and TCRdb's table has in-frame clones only and misses some. In the table there are about 2.1 million clones, approximately 92% of which are singletons. The naive CD8 population came from CD45RO-negative cells selected for CCR7, without terminally differentiated effector memory CD45RA+ cells.

The source of this sequence is a man in his late teens or twenties in good health. Some clones in this sample may be carry-over from other donors' samples. The genes are TRBV4-2 and TRBJ1-4; no clear D. The source material was naive CD8+ T cells from PBMCs. CDR3 sequence: CASSQDTTQLEKLFF. In nucleotides, the CDR3 is TGTGCCAGCAGCCAAGACACCACCCAGCTTGAAAAACTGTTTTTT.